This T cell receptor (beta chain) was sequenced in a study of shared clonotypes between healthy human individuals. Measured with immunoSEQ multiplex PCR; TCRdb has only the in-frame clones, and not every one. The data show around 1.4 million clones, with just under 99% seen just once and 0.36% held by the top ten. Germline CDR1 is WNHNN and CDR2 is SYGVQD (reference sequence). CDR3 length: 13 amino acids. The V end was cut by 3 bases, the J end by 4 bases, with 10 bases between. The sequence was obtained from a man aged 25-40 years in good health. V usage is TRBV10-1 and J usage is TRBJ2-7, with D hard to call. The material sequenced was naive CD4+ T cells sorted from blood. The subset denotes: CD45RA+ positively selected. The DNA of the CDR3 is TGCGCCAGCAGTGATCATACCTATTACGAGCAGTACTTC. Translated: CASSDHTYYEQYF.